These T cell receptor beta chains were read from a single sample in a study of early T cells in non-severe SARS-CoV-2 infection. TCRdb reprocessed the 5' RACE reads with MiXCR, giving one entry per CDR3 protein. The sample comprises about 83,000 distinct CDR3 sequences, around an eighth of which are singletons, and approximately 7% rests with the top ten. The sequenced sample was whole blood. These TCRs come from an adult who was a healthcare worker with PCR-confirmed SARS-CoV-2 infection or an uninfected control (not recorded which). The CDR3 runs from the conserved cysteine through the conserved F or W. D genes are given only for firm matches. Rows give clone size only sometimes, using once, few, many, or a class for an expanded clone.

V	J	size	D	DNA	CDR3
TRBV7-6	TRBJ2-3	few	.	TGTGCCAGCAGCTTAGCGGGCAGTCCCTACACAGATACGCAGTATTTT	CASSLAGSPYTDTQYF
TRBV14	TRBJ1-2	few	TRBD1	TGTGCCAGCAGCCAGGCCCGGACAGGGGGATTATGGTATGGCTACACCTTC	CASSQARTGGLWYGYTF
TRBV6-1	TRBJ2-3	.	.	TGTGCCAGCATTGGGCAGTACACAGATACGCAGTATTTT	CASIGQYTDTQYF
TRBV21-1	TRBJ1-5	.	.	TGTGCCAGCAGCGGACAGGGTAGTCAGCCCCAGCATTTT	CASSGQGSQPQHF
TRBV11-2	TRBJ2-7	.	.	TGTGCCAGCAGCCCCCCTGGGCTCTTCTCCTACGAGCAGTACTTC	CASSPPGLFSYEQYF
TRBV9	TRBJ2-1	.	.	TGTGCCAGCAGCGGGGCTTCTAGCAGACCCAATGAGCAGCTCTTC	CASSGASSRPNEQLF
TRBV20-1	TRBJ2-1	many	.	TGCAGTGCTTCCAGGGGAGGGTACAATGAGCAGTTCTTC	CSASRGGYNEQFF
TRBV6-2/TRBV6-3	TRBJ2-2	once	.	TGTGCCAGCAGCCGACGACAGTACGGGGAGCTGTTATTT	CASSRRQYGELLF
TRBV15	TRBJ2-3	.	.	TGTGCCACCAGCAGCCGTACAGATACGCAGTATTTT	CATSSRTDTQYF
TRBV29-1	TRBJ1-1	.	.	TGCAGCGTCCGCACGACTGAAGCTTTCTTT	CSVRTTEAFF
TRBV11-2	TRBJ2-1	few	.	TGTGCCAGCAGCTTGACTCGTCAGGGGGAGCAGTTCTTC	CASSLTRQGEQFF
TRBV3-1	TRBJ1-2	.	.	TGTGCCAGCAGCCTAGACAGGCTGGGCTACACCTTC	CASSLDRLGYTF
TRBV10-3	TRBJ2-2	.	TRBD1	TGTGCCATCAGTGCTGGCTTGGGACAGGGAACCGGGGAGCTGTTTTTT	CAISAGLGQGTGELFF
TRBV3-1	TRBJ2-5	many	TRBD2	TGTGCCAGCAGTCCTAGCGGAGCGGGAGAGACCCAGTACTTC	CASSPSGAGETQYF
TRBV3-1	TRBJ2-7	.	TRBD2	TGTGCCAGCAGCCAGGGGCGGTCGCCAAGCGGGGATGTCTACGAGCAGTACTTC	CASSQGRSPSGDVYEQYF
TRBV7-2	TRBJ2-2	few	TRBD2	TGTGCCAGCAGCTCGGGACTAGCGGCGCTGTTTTTT	CASSSGLAALFF
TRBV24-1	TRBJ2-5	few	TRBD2	TGTGCCACCAGTGCAGCGGGAGAGCTGGAGACCCAGTACTTC	CATSAAGELETQYF
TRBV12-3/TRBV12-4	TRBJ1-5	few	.	TGTGCCAGCAGTTTTTCAACTGATCAGCCCCAGCATTTT	CASSFSTDQPQHF
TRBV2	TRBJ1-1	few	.	TGTGCCAGCAGTGAAGAGGCAGGCTACACTGAAGCTTTCTTT	CASSEEAGYTEAFF
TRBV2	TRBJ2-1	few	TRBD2	TGTGCCAGCCGGGTGGGGCGGGAGCCTCACAATGAGCAGTTCTTC	CASRVGREPHNEQFF
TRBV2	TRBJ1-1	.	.	TGTGCCAGCTACAGGGTGAGGGACACTAAAGCTTTCTTT	CASYRVRDTKAFF
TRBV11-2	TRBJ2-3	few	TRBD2	TGTGCCAGCAGCCCCAAGCGGGGGGGCACAGATACGCAGTATTTT	CASSPKRGGTDTQYF
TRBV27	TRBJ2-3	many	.	TGTGCCAGCATCCCTCCGGACTATTCAACAGATACGCAGTATTTT	CASIPPDYSTDTQYF
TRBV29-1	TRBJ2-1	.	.	TGCAGCGTTGAGGTCGGTAGCGGATACAATGAGCAGTTCTTC	CSVEVGSGYNEQFF
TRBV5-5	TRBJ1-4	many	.	TGTGCCAGCAGCCCCCCGGGACGTACTAATGAAAAACTGTTTTTT	CASSPPGRTNEKLFF
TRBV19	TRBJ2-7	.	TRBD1	TGTGCCAGTAGTGCCCGGGACAGGGGGCGCTTCGACGAGCAGTACTTC	CASSARDRGRFDEQYF
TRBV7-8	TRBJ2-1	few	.	TGTGCCAGCAGCTTAGTCTCCGGGACTGAGCAGTTCTTC	CASSLVSGTEQFF
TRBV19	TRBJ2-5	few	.	TGTGCCAGTACTTACCTGGGGACCCAGTACTTC	CASTYLGTQYF
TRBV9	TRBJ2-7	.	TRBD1	TGTGCCAGCAGCCCAGAACAGGGGGCCGACTACGAGCAGTACTTC	CASSPEQGADYEQYF
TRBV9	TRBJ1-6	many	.	TGTGCCAGCAGCGTTGATCCGGGTAATTCACCCCTCCACTTT	CASSVDPGNSPLHF
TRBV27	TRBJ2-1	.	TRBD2	TGTGCCACCCGACACGGGGGGATTAAGTACCGCGAGCAGTTCTTC	CATRHGGIKYREQFF
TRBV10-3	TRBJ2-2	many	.	TGTGCCATCAGTCCGGGAAGCGGGGAGCTGTTTTTT	CAISPGSGELFF
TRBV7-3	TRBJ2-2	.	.	TGTGCCAGCAGCTCCCCCCAACAGGGAGACACCGGGGAGCTGTTTTTT	CASSSPQQGDTGELFF
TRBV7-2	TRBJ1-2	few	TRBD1	TGTGCCAGCAGCTCTAGGCAAGGGACAGTACAAGGCTACACCTTC	CASSSRQGTVQGYTF
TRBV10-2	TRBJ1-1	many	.	TGCGCCAGCAGTGGACAGACGAACACTGAAGCTTTCTTT	CASSGQTNTEAFF
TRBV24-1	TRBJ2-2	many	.	TGTGCCACCAGTGGAGCGAACACCGGGGAGCTGTTTTTT	CATSGANTGELFF
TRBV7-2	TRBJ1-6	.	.	TGTGCCAGCAGCCGCGGGTGGGACATTCGGAATTCACCCCTCCACTTT	CASSRGWDIRNSPLHF
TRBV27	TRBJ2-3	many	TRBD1	TGTGCCAGCAGTGACAGGGGGCCCTCAGATACGCAGTATTTT	CASSDRGPSDTQYF
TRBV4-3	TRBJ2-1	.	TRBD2	TGCGCCAGCAGCCAAGACTGGGGGACTAACTACAATGAGCAGTTCTTC	CASSQDWGTNYNEQFF
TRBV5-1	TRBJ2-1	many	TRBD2	TGCGCCAGCAGCGCTCGACTAGCGGAGTACAATGAGCAGTTCTTC	CASSARLAEYNEQFF
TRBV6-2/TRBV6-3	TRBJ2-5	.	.	TGTGCCAGCAGTCCCCACACAGCCGGAAAGACCCAGTACTTC	CASSPHTAGKTQYF
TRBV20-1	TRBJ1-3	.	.	TGCAGTGCTAGAGATACCGGGGGTTCTGGAAACACCATATATTTT	CSARDTGGSGNTIYF
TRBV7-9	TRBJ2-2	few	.	TGTGCCAGCAGCTTAGACCGCAGCGGAAACACCGGGGAGCTGTTTTTT	CASSLDRSGNTGELFF
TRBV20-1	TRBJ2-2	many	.	TGCAGTGCTAGAGTAGCGGTGACCGGGGAGCTGTTTTTT	CSARVAVTGELFF
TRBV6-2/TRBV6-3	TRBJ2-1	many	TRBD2	TGTGCCAGCACCTACCCTGCCGGACTAGCGGGAGCCGATGAGCAGTTCTTC	CASTYPAGLAGADEQFF
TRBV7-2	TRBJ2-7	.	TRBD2	TGTGCCAGCAGCTTTACTAGCGGTAGCTCCTACGAGCAGTACTTC	CASSFTSGSSYEQYF
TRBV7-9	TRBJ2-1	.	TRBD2	TGTGCCAGCAGCCCCCGCCCGGGGACTAACGTAGGCTCCTACAATGAGCAGTTCTTC	CASSPRPGTNVGSYNEQFF
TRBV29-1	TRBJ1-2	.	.	TGCAGCGTTGTAGAGAACTATGGCTACACCTTC	CSVVENYGYTF
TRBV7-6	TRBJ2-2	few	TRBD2	TGTGCCAGCAGCTTAGCGAGTAGCGGGAGAGGCGGGGAGCTGTTTTTT	CASSLASSGRGGELFF
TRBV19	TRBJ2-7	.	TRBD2	TGTGCCAGCGTAGCGGGAGTCGGGGGCGAGCAGTACTTC	CASVAGVGGEQYF
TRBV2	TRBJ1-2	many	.	TGTGCCAGCAGTGTGAAGCGAGGGAACTATGGCTACACCTTC	CASSVKRGNYGYTF
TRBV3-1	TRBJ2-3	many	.	TGTGCCAGCAGCCAAGATCGGAACATAGGATCAGATACGCAGTATTTT	CASSQDRNIGSDTQYF
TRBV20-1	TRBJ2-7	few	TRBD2	TGCAGTGCTGTAGGGACTAGCGGGGCCTACGAGCAGTACTTC	CSAVGTSGAYEQYF
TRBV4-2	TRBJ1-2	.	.	TGTGCCAGCAGCCAGAAGTTAGGGGACGGCGGCTATGGCTACACCTTC	CASSQKLGDGGYGYTF
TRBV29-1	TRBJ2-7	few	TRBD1	TGCAGCGTGATTCCCGGGACAGGCTACGAGCAGTACTTC	CSVIPGTGYEQYF
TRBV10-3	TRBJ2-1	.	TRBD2	TGTGCCGCAGGACTAGGTGAAAGGAGCTCCTACAATGAGCAGTTCTTC	CAAGLGERSSYNEQFF
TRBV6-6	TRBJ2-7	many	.	TGTGCCAGCACCGACGGATATACCACAGGGTCCACCTACGAGCAGTACTTC	CASTDGYTTGSTYEQYF
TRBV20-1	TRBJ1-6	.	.	TGCAGTGCTAGAGGTGGACTGGTAGGGGGGAATTCACCCCTCCACTTT	CSARGGLVGGNSPLHF
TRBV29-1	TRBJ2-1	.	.	TGCAGCGTTGAATACAATGAGCAGTTCTTC	CSVEYNEQFF
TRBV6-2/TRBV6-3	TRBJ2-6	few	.	TGTGCCACCGCTCGCACGGGTTTTGGGGCCAACGTCCTGACTTTC	CATARTGFGANVLTF